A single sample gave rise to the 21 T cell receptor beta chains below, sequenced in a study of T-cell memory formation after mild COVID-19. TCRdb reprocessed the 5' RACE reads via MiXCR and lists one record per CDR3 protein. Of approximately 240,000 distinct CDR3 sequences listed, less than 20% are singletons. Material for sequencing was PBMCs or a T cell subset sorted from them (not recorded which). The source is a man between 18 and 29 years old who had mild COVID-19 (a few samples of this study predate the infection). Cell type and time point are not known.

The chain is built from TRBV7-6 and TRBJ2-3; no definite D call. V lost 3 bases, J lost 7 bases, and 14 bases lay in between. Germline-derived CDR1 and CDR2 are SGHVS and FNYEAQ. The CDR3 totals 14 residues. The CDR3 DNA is TGTGCCAGCAGCTTGTCATTGGTATCCCATACGCAGTATTTT. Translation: CASSLSLVSHTQYF. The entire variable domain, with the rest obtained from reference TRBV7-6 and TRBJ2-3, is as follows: GAGVSQSPRYKVTKRGQDVALRCDPISGHVSLYWYRQALGQGPEFLTYFNYEAQQDKSGLPNDRFSAERPEGSISTLTIQRTEQRDSAMYRCASSLSLVSHTQYFGPGTRLTVL.

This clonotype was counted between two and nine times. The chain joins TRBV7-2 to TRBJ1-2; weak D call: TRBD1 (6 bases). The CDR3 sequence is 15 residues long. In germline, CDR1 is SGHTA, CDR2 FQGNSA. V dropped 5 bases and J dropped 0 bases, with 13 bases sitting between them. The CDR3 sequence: CASSPGQLPNYGYTF. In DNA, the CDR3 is TGTGCCAGCAGCCCAGGACAGCTTCCTAACTATGGCTACACCTTC.

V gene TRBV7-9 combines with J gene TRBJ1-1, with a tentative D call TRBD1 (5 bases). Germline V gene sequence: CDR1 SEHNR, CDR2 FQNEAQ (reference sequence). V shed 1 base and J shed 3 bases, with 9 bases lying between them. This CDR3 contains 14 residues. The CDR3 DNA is TGTGCCAGCAGCTTAGTAGGGGACTACACTGAAGCTTTCTTT. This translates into CASSLVGDYTEAFF.

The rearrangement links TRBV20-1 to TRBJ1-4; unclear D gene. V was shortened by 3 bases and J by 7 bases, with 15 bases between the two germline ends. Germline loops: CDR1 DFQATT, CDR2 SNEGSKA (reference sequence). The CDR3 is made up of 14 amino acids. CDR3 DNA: TGCAGTGCTAGGCCCGGGCTCAGAGGTGAAAAACTGTTTTTT. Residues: CSARPGLRGEKLFF.

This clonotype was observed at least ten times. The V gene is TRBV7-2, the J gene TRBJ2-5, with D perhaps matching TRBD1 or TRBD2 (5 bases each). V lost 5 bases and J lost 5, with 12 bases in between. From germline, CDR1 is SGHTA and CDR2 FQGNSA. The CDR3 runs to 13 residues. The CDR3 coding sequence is TGTGCCAGCAGCCCAGGGACGAGTGAGACCCAGTACTTC. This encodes CASSPGTSETQYF. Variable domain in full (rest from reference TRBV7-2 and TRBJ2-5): GAGVSQSPSNKVTEKGKDVELRCDPISGHTALYWYRQSLGQGLEFLIYFQGNSAPDKSGLPSDRFSAERTGGSVSTLTIQRTQQEDSAVYLCASSPGTSETQYFGPGTRLLVL.

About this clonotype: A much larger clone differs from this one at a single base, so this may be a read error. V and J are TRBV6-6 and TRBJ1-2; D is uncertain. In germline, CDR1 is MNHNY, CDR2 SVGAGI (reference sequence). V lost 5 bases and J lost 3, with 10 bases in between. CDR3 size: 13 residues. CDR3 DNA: TGTGCCAGCAGTACCTGGGCAGACTATGGCTACACCTTC. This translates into CASSTWADYGYTF.

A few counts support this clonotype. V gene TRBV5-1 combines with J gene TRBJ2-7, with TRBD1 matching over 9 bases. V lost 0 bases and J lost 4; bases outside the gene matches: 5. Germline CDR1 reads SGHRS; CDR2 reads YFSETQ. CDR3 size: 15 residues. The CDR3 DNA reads TGCGCCAGCAGCTTGGTGGGGACAGGGTCGTACGAGCAGTACTTC. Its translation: CASSLVGTGSYEQYF.

The CDR3 sequence: CASSPYGGRITGELFF. CDR3 DNA sequence: TGTGCCAGCAGCCCTTATGGGGGGCGCATCACCGGGGAGCTGTTTTTT. This chain links TRBV9 with TRBJ2-2; either TRBD1 or TRBD2 may fit D (6 bases each). CDR3 length: 16 amino acids. The germline V gene encodes CDR1 SGDLS and CDR2 YYNGEE. V lost 4 bases to trimming and J lost 4 bases, with 17 bases between them.

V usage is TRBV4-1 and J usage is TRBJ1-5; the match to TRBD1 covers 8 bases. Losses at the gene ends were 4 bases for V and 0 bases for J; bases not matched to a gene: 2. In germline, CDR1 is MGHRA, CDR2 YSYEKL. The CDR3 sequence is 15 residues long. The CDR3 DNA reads TGCGCCAGCAGCCGCGACAGGGGTAGCAATCAGCCCCAGCATTTT. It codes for CASSRDRGSNQPQHF.

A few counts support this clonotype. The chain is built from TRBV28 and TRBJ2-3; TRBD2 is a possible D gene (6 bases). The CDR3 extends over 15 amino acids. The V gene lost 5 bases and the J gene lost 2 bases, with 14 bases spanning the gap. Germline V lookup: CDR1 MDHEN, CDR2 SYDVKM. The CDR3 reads CASSRPGLFTDTQYF. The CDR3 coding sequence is TGTGCCAGCAGTCGCCCGGGACTGTTCACAGATACGCAGTATTTT. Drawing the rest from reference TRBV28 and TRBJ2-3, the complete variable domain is DVKVTQSSRYLVKRTGEKVFLECVQDMDHENMFWYRQDPGLGLRLIYFSYDVKMKEKGDIPEGYSVSREKKERFSLILESASTNQTSMYLCASSRPGLFTDTQYFGPGTRLTVL.

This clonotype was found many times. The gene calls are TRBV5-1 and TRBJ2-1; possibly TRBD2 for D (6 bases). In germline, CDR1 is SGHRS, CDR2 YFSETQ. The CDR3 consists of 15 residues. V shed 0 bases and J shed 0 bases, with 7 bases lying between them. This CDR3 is CASSLGGVSYNEQFF. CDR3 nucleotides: TGCGCCAGCAGCTTGGGGGGGGTCTCCTACAATGAGCAGTTCTTC.

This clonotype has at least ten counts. The CDR3 protein is CSAKGTGHTDTQYF. The CDR3 nucleotides read TGCAGTGCTAAGGGGACAGGCCACACAGATACGCAGTATTTT. The gene calls are TRBV20-1 and TRBJ2-3; 8 bases line up with TRBD1. The germline V gene encodes CDR1 DFQATT and CDR2 SNEGSKA (reference sequence). Trimming at V came to 4 bases and at J to 2 bases, leaving 5 bases not matched to a gene. The CDR3 loop spans 14 amino acids.

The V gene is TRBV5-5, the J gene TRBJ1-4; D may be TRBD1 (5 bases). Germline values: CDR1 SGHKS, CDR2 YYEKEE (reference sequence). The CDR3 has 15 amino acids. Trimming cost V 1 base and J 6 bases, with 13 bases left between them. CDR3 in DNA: TGTGCCAGCAGCTTGAGTCGAGGGGTTTATGAAAAACTGTTTTTT. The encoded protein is CASSLSRGVYEKLFF. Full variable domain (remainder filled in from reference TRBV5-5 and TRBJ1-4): DAGVTQSPTHLIKTRGQQVTLRCSPISGHKSVSWYQQVLGQGPQFIFQYYEKEERGRGNFPDRFSARQFPNYSSELNVNALLLGDSALYLCASSLSRGVYEKLFFGSGTQLSVL.

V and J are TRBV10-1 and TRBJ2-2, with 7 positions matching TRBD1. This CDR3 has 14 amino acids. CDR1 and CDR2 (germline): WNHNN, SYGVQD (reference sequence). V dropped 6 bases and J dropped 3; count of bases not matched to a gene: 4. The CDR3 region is CASSSDRDTGELFF. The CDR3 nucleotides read TGCGCCAGCAGCTCCGACAGGGACACCGGGGAGCTGTTTTTT.

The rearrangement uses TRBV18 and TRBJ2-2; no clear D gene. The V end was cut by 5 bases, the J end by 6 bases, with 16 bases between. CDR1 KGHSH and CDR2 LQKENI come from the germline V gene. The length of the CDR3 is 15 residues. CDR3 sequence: CASSFRPAAAGELFF. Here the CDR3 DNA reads TGTGCCAGCTCATTCCGACCCGCCGCCGCCGGGGAGCTGTTTTTT.

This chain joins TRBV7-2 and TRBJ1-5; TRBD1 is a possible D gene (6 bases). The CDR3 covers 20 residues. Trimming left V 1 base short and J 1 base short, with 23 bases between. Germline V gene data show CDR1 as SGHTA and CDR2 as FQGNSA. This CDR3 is CASSLGVLRGIVGSNQPQHF. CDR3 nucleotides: TGTGCCAGCAGCTTAGGTGTGCTGAGGGGGATCGTTGGAAGCAATCAGCCCCAGCATTTT.

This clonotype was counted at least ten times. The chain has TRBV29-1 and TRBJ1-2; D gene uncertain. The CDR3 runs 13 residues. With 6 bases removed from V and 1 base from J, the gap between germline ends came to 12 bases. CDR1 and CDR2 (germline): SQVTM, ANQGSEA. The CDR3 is CSVFLTDNYGYTF. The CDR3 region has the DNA TGCAGCGTCTTTTTGACGGATAACTATGGCTACACCTTC.

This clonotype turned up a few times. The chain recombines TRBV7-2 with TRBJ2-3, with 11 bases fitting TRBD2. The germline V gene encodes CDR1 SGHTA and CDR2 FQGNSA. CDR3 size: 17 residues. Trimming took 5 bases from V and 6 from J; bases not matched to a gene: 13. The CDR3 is CASSPYPPSGGPDTQYF. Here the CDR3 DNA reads TGTGCCAGCAGCCCCTACCCCCCTAGCGGGGGGCCGGATACGCAGTATTTT.

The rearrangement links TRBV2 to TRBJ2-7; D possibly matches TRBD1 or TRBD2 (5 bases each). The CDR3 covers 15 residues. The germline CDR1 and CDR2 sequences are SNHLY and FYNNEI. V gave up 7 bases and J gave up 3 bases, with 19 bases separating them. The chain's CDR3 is CASTNQGTVVYEQYF. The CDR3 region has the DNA TGTGCCAGCACCAACCAAGGGACGGTGGTCTACGAGCAGTACTTC.

CDR3 DNA sequence: TGCAGCGACCCAAACTATGGCTACACCTTC. It codes for CSDPNYGYTF. The chain employs TRBV29-1 and TRBJ1-2; no clear D. V was trimmed by 7 bases and J by 2 bases, leaving 5 bases between them. The germline gives CDR1 SQVTM, CDR2 ANQGSEA. This CDR3 spans 10 amino acids.

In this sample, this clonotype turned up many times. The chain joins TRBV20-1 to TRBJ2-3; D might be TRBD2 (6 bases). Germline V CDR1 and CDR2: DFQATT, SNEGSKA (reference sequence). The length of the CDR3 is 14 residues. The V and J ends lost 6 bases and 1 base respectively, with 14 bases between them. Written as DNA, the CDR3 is TGCAGTGCCCGGGCGGGGCCTCGCACAGATACGCAGTATTTT. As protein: CSARAGPRTDTQYF.